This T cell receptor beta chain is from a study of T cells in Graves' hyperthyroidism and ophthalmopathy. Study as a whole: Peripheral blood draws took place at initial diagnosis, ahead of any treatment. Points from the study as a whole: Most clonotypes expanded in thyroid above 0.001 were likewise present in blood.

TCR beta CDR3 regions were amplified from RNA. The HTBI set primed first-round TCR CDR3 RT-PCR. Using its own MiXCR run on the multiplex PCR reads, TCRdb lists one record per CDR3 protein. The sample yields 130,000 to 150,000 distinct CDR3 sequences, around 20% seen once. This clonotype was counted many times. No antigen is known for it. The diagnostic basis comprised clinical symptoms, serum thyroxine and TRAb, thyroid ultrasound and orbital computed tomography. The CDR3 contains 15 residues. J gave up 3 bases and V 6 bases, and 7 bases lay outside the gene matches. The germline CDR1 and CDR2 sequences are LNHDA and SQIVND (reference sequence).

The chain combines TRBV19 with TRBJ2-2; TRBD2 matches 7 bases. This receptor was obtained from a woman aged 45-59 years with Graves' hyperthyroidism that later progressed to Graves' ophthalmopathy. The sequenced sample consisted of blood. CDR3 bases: TGTGCCAGTAGGAGGGACCTAGCGGACACCGGGGAGCTGTTTTTT. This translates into CASRRDLADTGELFF.